This T cell receptor beta chain was recovered during a study of shared clonotypes between healthy human individuals. The length of the CDR3 is 11 residues. V gave up 6 bases and J gave up 1 base, with 3 bases separating them. Germline V gene lookup returns CDR1 SNHLY and CDR2 FYNNEI. Those who donated, Caucasian adults without exception, all lived in Nashville, Tennessee. Division of CD4+ cells produced a CD45RA+ naive subset and a CD45RA-negative memory subset. Study-wide results and limits: Naive subsets generally exceeded memory subsets in estimated richness.

Authors' analysis steps: Filtering differed for immunoSEQ, which gave only junction sequences without quality scores. Profiling relied on immunoSEQ multiplex PCR, and the TCRdb table lists in-frame clones only, not all of them. V and J calls and clone size follow that table, whereas D and trimming were derived from the DNA. This sample has hundreds of thousands of clones, with less than 85% found just once. This clone was seen only a few times. The antigen remains undetermined. This TCR derives from a woman aged 25 to 45 in good health. Source material: memory CD4+ T cells sorted from blood. Subset noted: CD45RA-negative fraction. The chain uses TRBV2 and TRBJ1-1; D is ambiguous. CDR3 sequence (DNA): TGTGCCAGCAGCCGGAACACTGAAGCTTTCTTT. It specifies CASSRNTEAFF. Based on the CDR3 plus reference TRBV2 and TRBJ1-1, the full variable domain is EPEVTQTPSHQVTQMGQEVILRCVPISNHLYFYWYRQILGQKVEFLVSFYNNEISEKSEIFDDQFSVERPDGSNFTLKIRSTKLEDSAMYFCASSRNTEAFFGQGTRLTVV.